The 9 T cell receptor beta chains listed next were all sequenced from one sample in a study of shared clonotypes between healthy human individuals. Data came from immunoSEQ multiplex PCR; TCRdb stores just in-frame clones and leaves some out. The data show 950,000 to 1,100,000 clones, roughly 80% seen once. Sequencing used memory CD4+ T cells sorted from blood. This sample's subset: CD45RA-negative fraction. These receptors all come from a man in his late teens or twenties in good health.

The chain uses TRBV9 and TRBJ2-6; the match to TRBD1 covers 8 bases. CDR3 size: 17 residues. Germline V gives CDR1 SGDLS, CDR2 YYNGEE. V lost 4 bases and J lost 0; bases outside the gene matches: 6. In nucleotides, the CDR3 is TGTGCCAGCAGCACATGGGACAGGAGCTCTGGGGCCAACGTCCTGACTTTC. Its protein product is CASSTWDRSSGANVLTF.

This rearrangement joins TRBV5-1 to TRBJ2-2, with D hard to call. Trimming took off 2 bases at V and 2 bases at J, with 13 bases between the two ends. The CDR3 runs 16 residues. Germline CDR1 SGHRS, CDR2 YFSETQ. The CDR3 region is CASSFNAIENTGELFF. CDR3 bases: TGCGCCAGCAGCTTTAATGCGATAGAAAACACCGGGGAGCTGTTTTTT.

The gene calls are TRBV2 and TRBJ1-2; perhaps TRBD1 as D (5 bases). Germline V gives CDR1 SNHLY, CDR2 FYNNEI. V lost 0 bases and J 6 bases, leaving 11 bases between the germline ends. The CDR3 has 14 residues. CDR3 loop: CASSEASGLNGYTF. CDR3 bases: TGTGCCAGCAGTGAAGCTTCGGGGCTAAATGGCTACACCTTC.

V is TRBV18 and J is TRBJ1-1; no firm D call. CDR1 and CDR2 (germline): KGHSH, LQKENI. The CDR3 contains 13 residues. V was shortened by 2 bases and J by 4 bases, with 8 bases between the two germline ends. CDR3 sequence reads: CASSPDSLTEAFF. CDR3 sequence (DNA): TGTGCCAGCTCACCAGACTCGCTCACTGAAGCTTTCTTT.

Concerning this clone: Within the sample, other DNA sequences also encode this same CDR3. The chain couples TRBV5-4 to TRBJ2-6; no firm D call. This CDR3 spans 15 amino acids. V lost 0 bases to trimming and J lost 1 base, with 5 bases between them. CDR1 SGHNT and CDR2 YYREEE come from the germline V gene (reference sequence). As DNA, the CDR3 is TGTGCCAGCAGCTTGGGGCCGTCTGGGGCCAACGTCCTGACTTTC. It yields the protein CASSLGPSGANVLTF.

V gene TRBV2 combines with J gene TRBJ2-1; 7 bases line up with TRBD2. Germline CDR1 reads SNHLY; CDR2 reads FYNNEI. CDR3 length: 15 amino acids. After removal of 7 bases from V and 10 bases from J, the junction contained 16 bases not matched to a gene. CDR3 amino acids: CASNLGGGINVEQFF. The CDR3, as DNA: TGTGCCAGCAACCTCGGCGGGGGTATCAATGTGGAGCAGTTCTTC.

The chain employs TRBV6-1 and TRBJ2-1; no definite D call. The CDR3 spans 14 residues. Trimming removed 1 base at V and 4 bases at J, with 8 bases between. Germline CDR1 MNHNS, CDR2 SASEGT. The CDR3 DNA reads TGTGCCAGCAGTGAAGAGAGAGTTTACAATGAGCAGTTCTTC. It is translated as CASSEERVYNEQFF.

This clone is a singleton in its sample. The chain links TRBV19 to TRBJ1-4, with D perhaps matching TRBD1 (5 bases). The CDR3 spans 14 residues. The germline CDR1 and CDR2 sequences are LNHDA and SQIVND (reference sequence). V lost 1 base to trimming and J lost 4 bases, with 7 bases between them. DNA of the CDR3: TGTGCCAGTAGTATAGGAGGGGTTAATGAAAAACTGTTTTTT. Translating it yields CASSIGGVNEKLFF.

The gene calls are TRBV6-1 and TRBJ2-2; 9 nucleotides agree with TRBD1. The CDR3 sequence is 15 residues long. J lost 1 base, V lost 5 bases, and 2 bases had no gene match. Germline V gene sequence: CDR1 MNHNS, CDR2 SASEGT. The CDR3 region has the DNA TGTGCCAGCAGTAGGACAGGGGAGAACACCGGGGAGCTGTTTTTT. Translated: CASSRTGENTGELFF.